The 14 T cell receptor beta chains listed next were all sequenced from one sample in a study of T cell changes during pregnancy in multiple sclerosis. Sequencing was performed with immunoSEQ multiplex PCR; in TCRdb, only in-frame clones are kept and a portion is missing. Found here are 65,000 to 95,000 clones, about 88% of them singletons; the top ten hold 1.9%. The sequences come from peripheral blood, collected before pregnancy. These receptors all stem from a female donor with multiple sclerosis, enrolled in a pregnancy study.

The chain links TRBV4-2 to TRBJ2-3, with unresolved D. Trimming stripped 0 bases from V and 6 bases from J, with 16 bases between. This CDR3 region has 16 residues. The germline V gene encodes CDR1 LGHNA and CDR2 YNFKEQ. The DNA for the CDR3 is TGTGCCAGCAGCCAAGAGGATCAGCCACTATTGGATACGCAGTATTTT. Translated, it gives CASSQEDQPLLDTQYF.

The rearrangement joins TRBV19 to TRBJ1-3; tentative D call: TRBD1 (5 bases). The ends were cut back, 7 bases at V and 0 bases at J, with 16 bases in the middle. CDR3 size: 16 residues. The germline gives CDR1 LNHDA, CDR2 SQIVND (reference sequence). This CDR3 reads CASTQGRPFSGNTIYF. In nucleotides, the CDR3 is TGTGCCAGTACGCAGGGCAGGCCCTTCTCTGGAAACACCATATATTTT.

J is TRBJ1-1 and V is TRBV6-1; the D is unclear. CDR1 and CDR2 (germline): MNHNS, SASEGT. Trimming took 3 bases from V and 4 from J, leaving 15 bases between them. The length of the CDR3 is 15 residues. Here the CDR3 reads CASSDDVRAGTEAFF. In nucleotides, the CDR3 is TGTGCCAGCAGTGATGACGTCCGGGCGGGCACTGAAGCTTTCTTT.

The gene calls are TRBV4-3 and TRBJ1-4, with TRBD1 as a possible D gene (5 bases). From germline, CDR1 is LGHNA and CDR2 YSLEER. Trimming cost V 1 base and J 6 bases, with 12 bases left between them. The CDR3 runs 15 residues. CDR3 region: CASSQVGGGDEKLFF. The CDR3 DNA follows: TGCGCCAGCAGCCAAGTCGGCGGGGGGGATGAAAAACTGTTTTTT.

V is TRBV6-6 and J is TRBJ2-5, with a possible D match to TRBD2 (6 bases). The germline V gene has CDR1 MNHNY and CDR2 SVGAGI (reference sequence). This CDR3 is built from 15 residues. V was clipped by 4 bases and J by 2 bases, with 14 bases between them. CDR3 nucleotide sequence: TGTGCCAGCAGTTGGACGGGGGAAGATCAAGAGACCCAGTACTTC. Translation: CASSWTGEDQETQYF.

This clone was found once. The V call is TRBV9, the J call TRBJ1-6; no definite D call. With 0 bases removed from V and 14 bases from J, the gap between germline ends came to 12 bases. Per the germline V gene, CDR1 is SGDLS and CDR2 is YYNGEE. The CDR3 spans 13 residues. The CDR3, as DNA: TGTGCCAGCAGCGTAGGTGTGTACTCGGCCCTCCACTTT. Amino acid sequence: CASSVGVYSALHF.

Ten or more counts support this clone. The V call is TRBV9, the J call TRBJ1-2; TRBD1 is a possible D gene (6 bases). Germline V lookup: CDR1 SGDLS, CDR2 YYNGEE. CDR3 length: 17 amino acids. V lost 4 bases to trimming and J lost 6 bases, with 25 bases between them. CDR3 nucleotide sequence: TGTGCCAGCAGCATCCAGAGGGGCCACAGGGAACCTGATGGCTACACCTTC. Its translation: CASSIQRGHREPDGYTF.

V usage is TRBV4-1 and J usage is TRBJ2-7; D uncertain. V was clipped by 4 bases and J by 4 bases, with 8 bases between them. The germline gives CDR1 MGHRA, CDR2 YSYEKL. This CDR3 region has 12 residues. CDR3 region: CASSPGFYEQYF. The CDR3 nucleotides are TGCGCCAGCAGCCCCGGGTTTTACGAGCAGTACTTC.

The chain is built from TRBV6-5 and TRBJ1-2; 8 positions agree with TRBD1. The CDR3 is 13 residues long. Germline V gene lookup returns CDR1 MNHEY and CDR2 SVGAGI. The V and J ends lost 6 bases and 2 bases, in that order; junction bases with no gene match: 2. CDR3 nucleotide sequence: TGTGCCAGCAGGCGACAGGGGAACTATGGCTACACCTTC. It is translated as CASRRQGNYGYTF.

The J gene is TRBJ2-7, the V gene TRBV7-9; 10 bases are shared with TRBD1. J lost 5 bases, V lost 3 bases, and 4 bases had no gene match. The CDR3 length is 14 residues. Germline V CDR1 and CDR2: SEHNR, FQNEAQ (reference sequence). The CDR3 here is CASSFGTGVHEQYF. In DNA form, the CDR3 reads TGTGCCAGCAGCTTCGGGACAGGGGTCCACGAGCAGTACTTC.

The V call is TRBV7-9, the J call TRBJ1-2, with TRBD1 as a possible D gene (5 bases). The CDR3 totals 16 residues. With 1 base removed from V and 7 bases from J, the gap between germline ends came to 19 bases. Germline CDR1 and CDR2: SEHNR and FQNEAQ (reference sequence). The DNA of the CDR3 is TGTGCCAGCAGCTTAGAGCGCAGGGCGGTACCTACTGGCTACACCTTC. Its translation: CASSLERRAVPTGYTF.

The rearrangement joins TRBV5-1 to TRBJ1-2; TRBD1 matches 7 bases. The length of the CDR3 is 14 residues. Germline V CDR1 and CDR2: SGHRS, YFSETQ. The junction had 6 bases not matched to a gene; V was cut back by 1 base and J by 6 bases. CDR3 sequence: CASSLQGTGDGYTF. The CDR3, as DNA: TGCGCCAGCAGCTTGCAGGGCACAGGGGATGGCTACACCTTC.

The chain uses TRBV13 and TRBJ2-7; a possible D gene is TRBD1 (5 bases). Trimming left V 3 bases short and J 0 bases short, with 15 bases between. Germline CDR1 reads PRHDT; CDR2 reads FYEKMQ (reference sequence). The CDR3 runs to 16 residues. The CDR3 spells CASSLTLQVSSYEQYF. Written as DNA, the CDR3 is TGTGCCAGCAGCTTGACACTACAGGTTAGCTCCTACGAGCAGTACTTC.

The J gene is TRBJ2-7, the V gene TRBV9; unclear D gene. The V end lost 4 bases, the J end lost 2 bases, and 16 bases lay between the germline ends. This CDR3 region has 15 residues. Germline CDR1 reads SGDLS; CDR2 reads YYNGEE. Here the CDR3 DNA reads TGTGCCAGCAGCCAGAGAGACACCAAAACCTACGAGCAGTACTTC. Translating it yields CASSQRDTKTYEQYF.